This TCR beta chain was sequenced in a study of Graves' ophthalmopathy and Graves' hyperthyroidism. RNA transcripts were the template, and TCR beta CDR3 regions were amplified from them. Second-round multiplex PCR came after first-round RT-PCR with HTBI primers. One entry per CDR3 protein, called by TCRdb with MiXCR from the multiplex PCR reads. This sample has 350,000 to 400,000 distinct CDR3 sequences, with about 16% found just once. Study outcomes and limitations: Ophthalmopathy was separated from stable hyperthyroidism by a 13-signature model with 87.88% sensitivity and around 81% specificity.

Orbital computed tomography, thyroid ultrasound, TRAb, serum thyroxine and clinical symptoms formed the basis of diagnosis. At least ten counts were recorded for this clonotype. Its antigen is not identified. The CDR3 totals 16 residues. The ends were cut back, 4 bases at V and 0 bases at J, with 12 bases in the middle. CDR1 is SGHVS, CDR2 FQNEAQ, per germline. V usage is TRBV7-8 and J usage is TRBJ2-2; perhaps TRBD1 as D (5 bases). The source material was peripheral blood. This TCR came from a woman aged 18 to 35 with Graves' ophthalmopathy. CDR3 in amino acids: CASSYPGKTNTGELFF. CDR3 sequence (DNA): TGTGCCAGCAGCTATCCAGGGAAGACGAACACCGGGGAGCTGTTTTTT.